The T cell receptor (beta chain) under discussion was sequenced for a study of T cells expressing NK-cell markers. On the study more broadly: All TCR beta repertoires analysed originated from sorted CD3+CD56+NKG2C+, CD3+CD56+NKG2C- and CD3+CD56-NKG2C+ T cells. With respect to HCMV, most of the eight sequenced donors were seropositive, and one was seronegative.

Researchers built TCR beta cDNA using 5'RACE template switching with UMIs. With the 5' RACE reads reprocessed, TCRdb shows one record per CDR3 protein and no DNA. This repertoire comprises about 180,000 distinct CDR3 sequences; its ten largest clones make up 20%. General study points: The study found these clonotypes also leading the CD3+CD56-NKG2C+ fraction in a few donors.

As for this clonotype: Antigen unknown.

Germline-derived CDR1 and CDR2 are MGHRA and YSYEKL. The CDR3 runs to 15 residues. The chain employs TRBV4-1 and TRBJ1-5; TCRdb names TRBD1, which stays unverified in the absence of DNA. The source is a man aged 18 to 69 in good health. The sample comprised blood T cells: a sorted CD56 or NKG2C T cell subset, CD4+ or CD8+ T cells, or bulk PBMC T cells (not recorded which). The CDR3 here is CASSQVATGNQPQHF.